This TCR beta chain was sequenced during a study of metastatic and nonmetastatic thyroid tumors. Study-level information: Across blood and tumor or nodule tissue, repertoires from malignant and benign thyroid patients were compared with one another. Study-level points and caveats: The study reportedly found significantly higher TCR beta diversity in malignant thyroid tumors than benign nodules, in blood and tumor.

V lost 4 bases, J lost 3 bases, and 3 bases stayed unmatched. The CDR3 consists of 14 residues. Per the germline V gene, CDR1 is MDHEN and CDR2 is SYDVKM. This clone has ten or more counts. The target antigen is unknown. Thyroid surgery had not been preceded by any treatment in any patient. TCRdb reanalyzed the PCR reads via MiXCR. Altogether tens of thousands of clones are present, roughly 15% being singletons, with the ten largest covering 5% to 7.5%. This sequence joins TRBV28 and TRBJ2-7; 10 nucleotides agree with TRBD1. This clonotype was obtained from a male donor with papillary thyroid cancer or a benign thyroid nodule (not recorded which). Some clones in this sample may be carry-over from other donors' samples. The sequenced sample consisted of blood. CDR3 loop: CASSYRTGGYEQYF. CDR3 in DNA: TGTGCCAGCAGTTACCGGACAGGGGGCTACGAGCAGTACTTC.